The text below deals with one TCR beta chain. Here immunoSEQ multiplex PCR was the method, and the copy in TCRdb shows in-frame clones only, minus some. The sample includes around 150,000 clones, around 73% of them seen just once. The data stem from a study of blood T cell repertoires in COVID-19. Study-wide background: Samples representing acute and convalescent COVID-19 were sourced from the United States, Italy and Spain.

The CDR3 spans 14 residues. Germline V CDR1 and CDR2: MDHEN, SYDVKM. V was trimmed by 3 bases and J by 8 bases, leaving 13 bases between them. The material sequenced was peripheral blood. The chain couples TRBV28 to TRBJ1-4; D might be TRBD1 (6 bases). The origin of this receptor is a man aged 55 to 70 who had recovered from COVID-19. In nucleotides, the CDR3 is TGTGCCAGCAGTTTGGGGGGGCGGGAGGAAAAACTGTTTTTT. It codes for CASSLGGREEKLFF.